Listed below are T cell receptor beta chains from one sample, sequenced in a study of blood T cell repertoires in COVID-19. Libraries were prepared by immunoSEQ multiplex PCR; TCRdb keeps only in-frame clonotypes and omits some of them. Of hundreds of thousands of clones detected, 87% appear once; the ten largest clones hold roughly 2.3%. Sequencing was performed on peripheral blood. The receptors shown here come from a man aged 18 to 29 with active or convalescent COVID-19. The CDR3 runs from the conserved cysteine through the conserved F or W. The order of the fields is V gene, J gene, D gene, clone size, CDR3 length, CDR3 protein, CDR3 DNA. D genes are given only for firm matches. Size is stated for part of the rows, as once, few or many counts, or as a class when the clone is expanded.

TRBV15,TRBJ2-1,TRBD1,.,14,CATSRARTGFEQFF,TGTGCCACCAGCAGAGCTAGGACAGGGTTCGAGCAGTTCTTC
TRBV19,TRBJ2-7,TRBD1,.,15,CASGKPGTVSYEQYF,TGTGCCAGTGGGAAGCCCGGGACAGTATCCTACGAGCAGTACTTC
TRBV4-3,TRBJ2-1,.,.,14,CASSQATTYNEQFF,TGCGCCAGCAGCCAAGCGACAACCTACAATGAGCAGTTCTTC
TRBV19,TRBJ1-4,.,once,13,CASSIRAGVKLFF,TGTGCCAGTAGTATCCGGGCCGGGGTAAAACTGTTTTTT
TRBV15,TRBJ1-4,TRBD1,.,15,CATSGQGRTNEKLFF,TGTGCCACCAGCGGACAGGGCAGAACTAATGAAAAACTGTTTTTT
TRBV25-1,TRBJ2-1,TRBD1,.,14,CASSVGQGVNEQFF,TGTGCCAGCAGTGTGGGACAGGGGGTGAATGAGCAGTTCTTC
TRBV2,TRBJ2-3,TRBD2,.,16,CASSDLTSGVTDTQYF,TGTGCCAGCAGTGATCTTACTAGCGGGGTGACAGATACGCAGTATTTT
TRBV29-1,TRBJ2-7,TRBD2,.,11,CSVQGRAQQYF,TGCAGCGTCCAAGGGAGGGCTCAGCAGTACTTC
TRBV5-1,TRBJ2-3,TRBD2,.,15,CASGRGMPGADTQYF,TGCGCCAGCGGGAGGGGAATGCCAGGCGCAGATACGCAGTATTTT
TRBV14,TRBJ1-2,.,.,19,CASSQGDRPISQLNYGYTF,TGTGCCAGCAGCCAGGGTGACAGGCCAATCTCCCAGCTCAACTATGGCTACACCTTC
TRBV18,TRBJ2-7,.,.,18,CASSPDYLGFRSSYEQYF,TGTGCCAGCTCGCCGGACTATCTTGGGTTCCGTAGTTCCTACGAGCAGTACTTC
TRBV12-3/TRBV12-4,TRBJ2-5,.,.,11,CASSFSETQYF,TGTGCCAGCAGTTTTTCGGAGACCCAGTACTTC
TRBV7-9,TRBJ1-2,.,.,16,CASSRLVDRTNYGYTF,TGTGCCAGCAGTCGACTTGTGGACAGAACTAACTATGGCTACACCTTC
TRBV13,TRBJ2-5,TRBD1,.,16,CASSLVSRGHRETQYF,TGTGCCAGCAGCTTAGTCTCCAGGGGGCACCGAGAGACCCAGTACTTC
TRBV2,TRBJ2-5,.,.,12,CATLAIPETQYF,TGTGCCACCTTAGCGATTCCGGAGACCCAGTACTTC
TRBV10-3,TRBJ2-1,TRBD2,few,14,CATTFGTSGGEQFF,TGTGCCACAACGTTCGGGACTAGCGGGGGTGAGCAGTTCTTC
TRBV29-1,TRBJ1-2,TRBD1,few,11,CSAMQGGGYTF,TGCAGCGCTATGCAGGGGGGTGGCTACACCTTC
TRBV25-1,TRBJ1-1,.,once,15,CASSELQGENTEAFF,TGTGCCAGCAGTGAACTACAGGGAGAGAACACTGAAGCTTTCTTT
TRBV4-1,TRBJ1-1,.,.,14,CASSQEGGTELAFF,TGCGCCAGCAGCCAAGAGGGGGGGACTGAACTAGCTTTCTTT
TRBV5-5,TRBJ2-5,.,.,14,CASSLLKVGETQYF,TGTGCCAGCAGCTTGTTGAAGGTCGGGGAGACCCAGTACTTC
TRBV28,TRBJ1-1,.,.,16,CASSLPSGAGNNEAFF,TGTGCCAGCAGTTTGCCATCTGGGGCGGGGAACAATGAAGCTTTCTTT
TRBV18,TRBJ1-2,.,.,15,CASSPRGLAPYGYTF,TGTGCCAGCTCACCACGAGGACTGGCGCCCTATGGCTACACCTTC
TRBV11-2,TRBJ2-7,TRBD1,.,15,CASSLVGRGIYEQYF,TGTGCCAGCAGCTTAGTTGGCAGGGGGATCTACGAGCAGTACTTC
TRBV12-5,TRBJ1-5,TRBD1,.,16,CASAVDRVNSNQPQHF,TGTGCTAGTGCCGTCGACAGGGTAAATAGCAATCAGCCCCAGCATTTT
TRBV5-1,TRBJ1-2,.,.,13,CASGEVGDYGYTF,TGCGCCAGCGGGGAAGTGGGAGACTATGGCTACACCTTC
TRBV18,TRBJ2-2,.,.,17,CASSPQGSSENTGELFF,TGTGCCAGCTCACCGCAGGGTTCTTCGGAGAACACCGGGGAGCTGTTTTTT
TRBV3-1/TRBV3-2,TRBJ2-5,TRBD2,.,13,CASSQGGGETQYF,TGTGCCAGCAGCCAAGGCGGGGGTGAGACCCAGTACTTC
TRBV27,TRBJ2-1,TRBD2,once,17,CASSRRIPGLAANEQFF,TGTGCCAGCAGTCGCCGCATCCCGGGACTAGCGGCCAATGAGCAGTTCTTC
TRBV14,TRBJ2-3,.,.,19,CASSQVNPTSPSRTDTQYF,TGTGCCAGCAGCCAAGTTAACCCTACCTCACCAAGTCGGACAGATACGCAGTATTTT
TRBV12-5,TRBJ1-2,.,few,15,CASGPEDGGYYGYTF,TGTGCTAGTGGGCCCGAGGACGGGGGATACTATGGCTACACCTTC
TRBV7-9,TRBJ1-2,.,.,13,CASTRDRNYGYTF,TGTGCCAGCACCCGAGACAGAAACTATGGCTACACCTTC